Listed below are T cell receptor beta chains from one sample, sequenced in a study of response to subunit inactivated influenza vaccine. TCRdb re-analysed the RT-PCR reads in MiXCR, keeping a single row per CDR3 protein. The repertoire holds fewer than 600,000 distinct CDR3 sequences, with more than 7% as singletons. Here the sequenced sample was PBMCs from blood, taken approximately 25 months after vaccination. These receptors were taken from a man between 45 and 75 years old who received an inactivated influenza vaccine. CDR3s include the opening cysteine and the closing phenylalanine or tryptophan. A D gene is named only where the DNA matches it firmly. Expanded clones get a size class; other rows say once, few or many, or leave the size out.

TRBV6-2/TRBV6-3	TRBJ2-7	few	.	CASRRDNTYEQYF	TGTGCCAGCAGACGGGACAACACCTACGAGCAGTACTTC
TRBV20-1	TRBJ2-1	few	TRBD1	CSAVRDSNEQFF	TGCAGTGCTGTCCGGGACAGCAATGAGCAGTTCTTC
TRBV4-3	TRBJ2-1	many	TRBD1	CASSQPGQGSNEQFF	TGCGCCAGCAGCCAACCAGGACAGGGAAGCAATGAGCAGTTCTTC
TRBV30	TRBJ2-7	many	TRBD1	CAWSVRAGGSYEQYF	TGTGCCTGGAGTGTTCGAGCAGGGGGCTCCTACGAGCAGTACTTC
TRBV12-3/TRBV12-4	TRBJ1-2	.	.	CASSSHRTYGYTF	TGTGCCAGCAGTTCCCACCGGACATATGGCTACACCTTC
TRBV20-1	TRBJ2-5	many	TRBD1	CSASSGTGKETQYF	TGCAGTGCCAGCTCCGGGACAGGGAAAGAGACCCAGTACTTC
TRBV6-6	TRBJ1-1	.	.	CASTRRDTEAFF	TGTGCCAGCACCCGCAGAGATACTGAAGCTTTCTTT
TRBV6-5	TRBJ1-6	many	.	CASSYSTNSPLHF	TGTGCCAGCAGTTACTCGACGAATTCACCCCTCCACTTT
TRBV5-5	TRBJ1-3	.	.	CASSPTGQGNTIYF	TGTGCCAGCAGCCCTACAGGACAGGGAAACACCATATATTTT
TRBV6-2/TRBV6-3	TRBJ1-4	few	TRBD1	CASSYSTVGGTGSVATNEKLFF	TGTGCCAGCAGTTACTCGACGGTCGGCGGGACAGGGTCCGTCGCGACTAATGAAAAACTGTTTTTT
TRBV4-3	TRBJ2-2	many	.	CASSQSLYGELFF	TGCGCCAGCAGCCAATCGTTGTACGGGGAGCTGTTTTTT
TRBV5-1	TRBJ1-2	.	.	CASSSTREVGGYTF	TGCGCCAGCAGCTCAACCAGGGAGGTGGGTGGCTACACCTTC
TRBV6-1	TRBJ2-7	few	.	CASSEQGSSYEQYF	TGTGCCAGCAGTGAACAGGGGAGCTCCTACGAGCAGTACTTC
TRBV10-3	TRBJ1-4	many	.	CASSGATNEKLFF	TGTGCCTCCAGCGGGGCAACTAATGAAAAACTGTTTTTT
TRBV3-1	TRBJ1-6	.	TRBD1	CASSRTQGYSPLHF	TGTGCCAGCAGCCGCACACAGGGGTATTCACCCCTCCACTTT
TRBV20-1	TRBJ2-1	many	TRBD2	CSAIEVTSAHNEQFF	TGCAGTGCCATTGAGGTCACTAGCGCTCACAATGAGCAGTTCTTC
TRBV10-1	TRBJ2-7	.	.	CASSEFGKGIIYEQYF	TGCGCCAGCAGTGAGTTCGGGAAGGGGATCATCTACGAGCAGTACTTC
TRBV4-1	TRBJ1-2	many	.	CASSQEGTGGNYGYTF	TGCGCCAGCAGCCAAGAAGGCACAGGCGGAAACTATGGCTACACCTTC
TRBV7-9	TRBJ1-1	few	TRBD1	CASSPWTGRYTEAFF	TGTGCCAGCAGCCCGTGGACAGGGAGGTACACTGAAGCTTTCTTT
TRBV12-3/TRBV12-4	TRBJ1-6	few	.	CASKTMGYYNSPLHF	TGTGCCAGCAAAACAATGGGGTACTATAATTCACCCCTCCACTTT
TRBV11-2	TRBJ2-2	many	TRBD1	CASTQRGGGFTGELFF	TGTGCCAGCACCCAACGAGGGGGCGGGTTCACCGGGGAGCTGTTTTTT
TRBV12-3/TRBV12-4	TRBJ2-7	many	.	CASSHDVYEQYF	TGTGCCAGCAGTCACGACGTCTACGAGCAGTACTTC
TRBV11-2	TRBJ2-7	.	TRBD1	CASSLGTGLNYEQYF	TGTGCCAGCAGCTTAGGGACAGGGTTAAACTACGAGCAGTACTTC
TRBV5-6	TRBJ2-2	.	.	CASSLISYRETGELFF	TGTGCCAGCAGCTTGATAAGTTACAGGGAAACCGGGGAGCTGTTTTTT
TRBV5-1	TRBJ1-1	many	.	CASSLAGGATEAFF	TGCGCCAGCAGCTTGGCGGGAGGGGCCACTGAAGCTTTCTTT
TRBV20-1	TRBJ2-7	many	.	CSGRGGAYEQYF	TGCAGTGGGAGGGGTGGGGCCTACGAGCAGTACTTC
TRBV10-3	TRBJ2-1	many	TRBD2	CAISERLAGYNEQFF	TGTGCCATCAGTGAGAGGCTAGCGGGCTACAATGAGCAGTTCTTC
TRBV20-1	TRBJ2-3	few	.	CSARGRIYTDTQYF	TGCAGTGCTAGGGGACGAATCTACACAGATACGCAGTATTTT
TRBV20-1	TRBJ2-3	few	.	CSARVSGVEDTQYF	TGCAGTGCTAGAGTTTCAGGGGTTGAAGATACGCAGTATTTT
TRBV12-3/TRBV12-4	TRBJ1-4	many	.	CASSRLGPPASEKLFF	TGTGCCAGCAGCCGCCTTGGACCTCCCGCTTCGGAAAAACTGTTTTTT
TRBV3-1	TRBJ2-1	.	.	CASSQECVF	TGTGCCAGCAGCCAAGAGTGTGTCTTC
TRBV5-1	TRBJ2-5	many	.	CASSFSVPQETQYF	TGCGCCAGCAGCTTTAGCGTACCCCAAGAGACCCAGTACTTC
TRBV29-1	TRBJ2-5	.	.	CSVAEPGGVGQETQYF	TGCAGCGTGGCCGAACCCGGCGGAGTCGGGCAAGAGACCCAGTACTTC
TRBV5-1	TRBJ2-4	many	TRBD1	CASSNSGTGKNIQYF	TGCGCCAGCAGCAATTCCGGGACAGGAAAAAACATTCAGTACTTC
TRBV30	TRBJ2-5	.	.	CAWSRGAPGKTQYF	TGTGCCTGGAGTCGTGGGGCCCCCGGCAAGACCCAGTACTTC
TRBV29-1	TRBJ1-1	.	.	CSVGKQENTEAFF	TGCAGCGTTGGAAAACAGGAGAACACTGAAGCTTTCTTT
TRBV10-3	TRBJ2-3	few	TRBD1	CAITGTASTDTQYF	TGTGCCATCACCGGGACAGCTAGCACAGATACGCAGTATTTT
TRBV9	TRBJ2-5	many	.	CASSGGVQETQYF	TGTGCCAGCAGCGGCGGAGTCCAAGAGACCCAGTACTTC
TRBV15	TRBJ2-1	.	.	CATRPLLAATAEQFF	TGTGCCACCAGACCGTTACTAGCTGCAACTGCTGAGCAGTTCTTC
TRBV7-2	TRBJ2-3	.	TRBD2	CASSAPAGGREDTQYF	TGTGCCAGCAGCGCTCCAGCGGGAGGGCGGGAAGATACGCAGTATTTT
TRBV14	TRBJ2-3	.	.	CASSQARGGPSTDTQYF	TGTGCCAGCAGCCAGGCCCGTGGGGGCCCTAGCACAGATACGCAGTATTTT
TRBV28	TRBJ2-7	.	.	CASSFETAYEQYF	TGTGCCAGCAGTTTCGAGACTGCCTACGAGCAGTACTTC
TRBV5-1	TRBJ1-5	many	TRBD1	CASSSGTGDNQPQHF	TGCGCCAGCAGTTCCGGGACAGGGGACAATCAGCCCCAGCATTTT
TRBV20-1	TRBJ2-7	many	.	CSARDSRRSYEQYF	TGCAGTGCTAGAGATAGCAGAAGGTCCTACGAGCAGTACTTC
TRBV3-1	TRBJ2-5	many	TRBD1	CASSQVRGQGSETQYF	TGTGCCAGCAGCCAAGTTCGGGGACAGGGTAGCGAGACCCAGTACTTC
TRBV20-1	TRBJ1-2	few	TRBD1	CSARDDRGGWGYTF	TGCAGTGCTAGAGATGACAGGGGAGGATGGGGCTACACCTTC
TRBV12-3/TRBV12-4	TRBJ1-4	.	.	CASRRVLGEKLFF	TGTGCCAGCAGACGGGTTCTGGGGGAAAAACTGTTTTTT
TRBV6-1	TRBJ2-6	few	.	CASSEDFSGANVLTF	TGTGCCAGCAGTGAAGATTTTTCTGGGGCCAACGTCCTGACTTTC
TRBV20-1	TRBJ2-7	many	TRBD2	CSARPSGSLREQYF	TGCAGTGCTAGACCTAGCGGGAGCCTTCGCGAGCAGTACTTC
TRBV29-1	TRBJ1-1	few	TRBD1	CSGDRGETEAFF	TGCAGCGGTGACAGGGGTGAAACTGAAGCTTTCTTT
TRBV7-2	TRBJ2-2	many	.	CASSLTLGANTGELFF	TGTGCCAGCAGCTTAACACTCGGGGCTAACACCGGGGAGCTGTTTTTT
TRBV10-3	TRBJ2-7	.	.	CAIRDSLPYEQYF	TGTGCCATCAGGGACAGTCTTCCCTACGAGCAGTACTTC
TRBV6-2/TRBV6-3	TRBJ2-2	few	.	CASSYSSHRATFTGELFF	TGTGCCAGCAGTTACTCGAGTCACAGGGCGACCTTCACCGGGGAGCTGTTTTTT